This T cell receptor (beta chain) emerged from a study of shared clonotypes between healthy human individuals (dated by TCRdb to the early 2020s). With regard to the full study: Three men and a couple of women, aged 18 to 49 years, made up the cohort. For each donor, CD4 naive and CD4 memory were each run on three plates, CD8 naive on two plates, and CD8 memory on one plate. To estimate repertoire size and how much clonotype sharing occurs between individuals, the study deeply sequenced the blood TCR repertoires of five healthy adults. To increase sequencing depth and limit assay-specific biases, different laboratories used diverse techniques to prepare libraries and sequence TCR repertoires. Per donor, leukapheresis produced somewhere between about 0.94 and 9.5 billion PBMCs.

Study-wide findings and limitations: Even with the large sequencing depth, rarefaction of the sorted-subset datasets indicated that sequencing was incomplete. Sampling was limited to blood, and TCR repertoires in tissue likely differ from TCR repertoires in blood. Naive subsets generally had larger estimated clonotype richness than memory subsets. Based on pairwise subsampling, the degree of clonotype sharing among donors was expected to be affected by sequencing depth. Compared with non-shared clonotypes, the clonotypes found in all four sorted-subset donors had higher generation probabilities. Around 5% of naive CD4, roughly 3.5% of naive CD8, about 2.4% of memory CD4, and about 0.4% of memory CD8 clonotypes were shared across four donors. The small number of donors limited the genetic and exposure-history diversity represented.

The donors were healthy, HIV-negative adults with no recently reported acute infections or vaccinations. All donors were Caucasian adults living in Nashville, Tennessee, USA. CD4+ T cells were enriched through magnetic negative selection, after which naive cells were positively selected on CD45RA and the remaining negative fraction served as the memory subset. Blood was collected by leukapheresis, and PBMCs were isolated by Ficoll-Histopaque density gradient centrifugation and then cryopreserved in liquid nitrogen vapor phase. Purity and quantity of every magnetically sorted T cell population were checked by analytical flow cytometry. Each sorted fraction had its genomic DNA isolated and then quantified by UV absorbance on a Nanodrop 2000c. TCR CDR3 regions were amplified from genomic DNA by multiplex PCR using the deep immunoSEQ assay. Extracted genomic DNA from each cell subset was spread evenly across all wells of several immunoSEQ 96-well plates, with each plate serving as a replicate. Each replicate PCR for sorted subsets received about 220 ng genomic DNA, equal to 30,000 or so T cell genomes. Purified libraries were measured with a Qubit 3.0 fluorometer, size-checked on a Bioanalyzer 2100, and measured again with the KAPA Library Quantification kit. Each immunoSEQ 96-well plate was sequenced on its own single-read 150-cycle Illumina NextSeq 550 flow cell. The authors processed their data as follows. Because the immunoSEQ output included only junctional sequences and no quality scores, the filtering could not be the same as the filtering used for full-length reads. To assign V/J genes and CDR3, sequences were annotated using PyIR, a Python wrapper for IgBLAST v1.9, with IMGT germline references. Any read was removed if the V/J assignment was weak (E-value above 1e-6), the CDR3 was missing, or the read contained stop codons, out-of-frame junctions, or ambiguous translated residues. V3J clonotypes were defined as sequences sharing the same inferred V gene, J gene, and CDR3 amino acid sequence. Percentage overlap between repertoires was computed as shared unique clonotypes divided by the size of the smaller repertoire. Richness of each repertoire was evaluated using RTK rarefaction, the Chao1 estimator, and Recon v2.1 estimates of unobserved clonotypes. Generation probabilities for all TCRbeta clonotypes obtained by the gDNA method from several donors were computed using OLGA. Sourced from immuneACCESS, this table was stored by TCRdb with only in-frame sequences that have V and J called. A share of the clones is absent; for the studies checked, an unresolved V gene accounts for under half, and the remainder has no known explanation. Clone size and the V and J calls come from that table; the DNA yielded D and trimming. The sample table shows around 1.4 million clones, and around 98.5% are seen once. The ten largest clones take up 0.36% of the sample.

As concerns this clone: Which antigen it targets is not known. The input lacks base qualities; no much larger clone sits a single base away.

V and J are truncated by 4 bases and 8 bases respectively, leaving an intervening sequence of 18 bases. From the cysteine up to the phenylalanine, the CDR3 has a length of 13 residues. Only CDR3 DNA remains: 39 bases, in frame from the first base. Looking up the germline V gene yields CDR1 SQVTM and CDR2 ANQGSEA. This sequence uses TRBV29-1 and TRBJ2-7; TRBD2 might be the D gene, on 5 matching bases. The clonotype originates from a man aged 25-45 years in good health. Sequencing used naive CD4+ T cells sorted from blood. Sample cell subset or site, as interpreted from the label and publication: CD45RA+ positively selected. The bases read TGCAGCGTTGTCAGCGGAGAAGCTACTAAGCAGTACTTC. It is translated as CSVVSGEATKQYF.